This TCR beta chain was sequenced during a study of PD-1 blockade in classical Hodgkin lymphoma. Repertoires were generated with immunoSEQ multiplex PCR, while TCRdb's copy carries only in-frame clones and drops some. The data show 50,000 to 65,000 clones, about 90% seen once. Regarding this clone: Its target is not known. A junction boundary mismatches the germline segment, possibly from a read error.

Germline lookup yields CDR1 SQVTM and CDR2 ANQGSEA. This CDR3 comprises 12 residues. General study findings and limits: Complete responders' diversity at baseline resembled that of newly diagnosed patients. Baseline TCR diversity was reportedly lower in newly diagnosed patients than in healthy donors. It was reported as lower still in relapsed/refractory patients. Factors driving the repertoire differences, possibly disease activity or prior therapy, remain undefined.

Time point specified: cycle 4 day 1 (C4D1), after more than five weeks of nivolumab. Every patient relapsed after autologous stem cell transplantation, and brentuximab vedotin exposure varied. The study recorded best responses of complete response, partial response or progressive disease. The sample was peripheral blood mononuclear cells (PBMCs), taken before the fourth cycle of nivolumab. The receptor's source is a human donor with classical Hodgkin lymphoma. The chain is built from TRBV29-1 and TRBJ1-1; D gene unclear. DNA of the CDR3: TGCAGCGTTGAGGTAACTAACATTGAAGCTTTCTTT. It codes for CSVEVTNIEAFF. The variable domain in full, with the rest retrieved from reference TRBV29-1 and TRBJ1-1, is SAVISQKPSRDICQRGTSLTIQCQVDSQVTMMFWYRQQPGQSLTLIATANQGSEATYESGFVIDKFPISRPNLTFSTLTVSNMSPEDSSIYLCSVEVTNIEAFFGQGTRLTVV.